The 3 T cell receptor beta chains given below trace back to one sample, sequenced in a study of OX40 agonist ivuxolimab in advanced cancers. This table comes from immunoSEQ multiplex PCR, and its TCRdb copy is limited to in-frame clones, with some not included. This sample has about 80,000 clones; around nine tenths occur once, and the top ten carry around 0.31%. Source: CD4+ or CD8+ T cells sorted from blood, taken in a trial of the OX40 agonist ivuxolimab. These TCRs come from an adult with an advanced solid tumor such as melanoma, head and neck, liver or kidney cancer.

This clone was detected only a few times. The chain joins TRBV2 to TRBJ1-2; 8 bases are shared with TRBD1. V was pared by 7 bases and J by 7 bases, with 8 bases of the junction left unmatched. The CDR3 consists of 13 residues. The germline V gene has CDR1 SNHLY and CDR2 FYNNEI. CDR3 nucleotides: TGTGCCAGCACCTGGACAGGGATCGGTGGCTACACCTTC. Translation: CASTWTGIGGYTF.

The genes are TRBV15 and TRBJ1-1; 8 bases are shared with TRBD1. Germline V gives CDR1 LNHNV, CDR2 YYDKDF (reference sequence). CDR3 length: 14 residues. V shed 3 bases and J 1 base; nucleotides not matched to a gene: 1. The CDR3 here is CATSSGQGNTEAFF. The CDR3 DNA follows: TGTGCCACCAGCAGCGGACAGGGGAACACTGAAGCTTTCTTT.

Details on this clone: Other DNA sequences of this sample code for an identical CDR3. This chain connects TRBV18 to TRBJ1-2; 7 nucleotides match TRBD1. The germline V gene encodes CDR1 KGHSH and CDR2 LQKENI. V was pared by 0 bases and J by 6 bases, with 1 base of the junction left unmatched. The CDR3 covers 13 residues. Written as DNA, the CDR3 is TGTGCCAGCTCACCACCAGGGGGCGATGGCTACACCTTC. Translated, it gives CASSPPGGDGYTF.